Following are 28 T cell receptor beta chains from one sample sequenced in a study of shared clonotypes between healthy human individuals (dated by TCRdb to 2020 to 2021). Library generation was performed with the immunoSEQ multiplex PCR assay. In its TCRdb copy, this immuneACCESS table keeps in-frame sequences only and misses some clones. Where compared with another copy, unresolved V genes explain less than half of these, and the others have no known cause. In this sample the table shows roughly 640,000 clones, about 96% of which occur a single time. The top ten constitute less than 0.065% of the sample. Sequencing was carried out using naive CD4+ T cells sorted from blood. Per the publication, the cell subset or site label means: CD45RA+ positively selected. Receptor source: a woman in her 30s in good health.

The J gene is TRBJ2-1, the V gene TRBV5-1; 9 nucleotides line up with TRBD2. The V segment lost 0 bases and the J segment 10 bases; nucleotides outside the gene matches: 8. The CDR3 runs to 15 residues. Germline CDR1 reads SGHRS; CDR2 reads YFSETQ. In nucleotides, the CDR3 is TGCGCCAGCAGCTTGGATAGCGGGAGTGGCAGAGAGCAGTTCTTC. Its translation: CASSLDSGSGREQFF.

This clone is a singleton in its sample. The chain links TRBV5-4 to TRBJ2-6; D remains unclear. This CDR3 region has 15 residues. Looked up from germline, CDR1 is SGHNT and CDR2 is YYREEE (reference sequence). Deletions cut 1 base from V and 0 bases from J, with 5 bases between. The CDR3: CASSLPSSGANVLTF. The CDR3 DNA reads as TGTGCCAGCAGCTTGCCCAGCTCTGGGGCCAACGTCCTGACTTTC.

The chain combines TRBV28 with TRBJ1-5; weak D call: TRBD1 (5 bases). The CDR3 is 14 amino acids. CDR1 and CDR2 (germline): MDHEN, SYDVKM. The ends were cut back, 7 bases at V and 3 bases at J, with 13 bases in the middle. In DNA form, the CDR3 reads TGTGCCAGCACCCGAGGGGAGTTCAATCAGCCCCAGCATTTT. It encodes CASTRGEFNQPQHF. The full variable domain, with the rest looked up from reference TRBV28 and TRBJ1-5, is DVKVTQSSRYLVKRTGEKVFLECVQDMDHENMFWYRQDPGLGLRLIYFSYDVKMKEKGDIPEGYSVSREKKERFSLILESASTNQTSMYLCASTRGEFNQPQHFGDGTRLSIL.

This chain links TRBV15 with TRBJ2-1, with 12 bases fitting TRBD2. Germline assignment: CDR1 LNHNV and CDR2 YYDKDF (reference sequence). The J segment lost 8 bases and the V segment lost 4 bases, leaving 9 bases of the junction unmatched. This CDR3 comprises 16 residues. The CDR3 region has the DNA TGTGCCACCAGCACCAGACGACTAGCGGGAGTGGATGAGCAGTTCTTC. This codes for CATSTRRLAGVDEQFF. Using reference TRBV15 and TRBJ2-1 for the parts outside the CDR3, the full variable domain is DAMVIQNPRYQVTQFGKPVTLSCSQTLNHNVMYWYQQKSSQAPKLLFHYYDKDFNNEADTPDNFQSRRPNTSFCFLDIRSPGLGDTAMYLCATSTRRLAGVDEQFFGPGTRLTVL.

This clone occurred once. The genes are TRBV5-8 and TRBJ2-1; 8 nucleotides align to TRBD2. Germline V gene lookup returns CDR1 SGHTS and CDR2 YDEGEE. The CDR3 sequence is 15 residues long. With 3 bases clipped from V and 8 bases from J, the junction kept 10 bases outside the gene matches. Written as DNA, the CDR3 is TGTGCCAGCAGCTCCACCGGGACTAGTAGCGATGAGCAGTTCTTC. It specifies CASSSTGTSSDEQFF.

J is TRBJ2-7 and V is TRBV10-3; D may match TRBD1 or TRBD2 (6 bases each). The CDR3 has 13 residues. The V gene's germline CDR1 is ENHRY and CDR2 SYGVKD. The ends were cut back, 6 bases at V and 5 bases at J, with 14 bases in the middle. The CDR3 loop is CAISRDGGNEQYF. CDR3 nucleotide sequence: TGTGCCATCAGCCGGGACGGGGGCAACGAGCAGTACTTC.

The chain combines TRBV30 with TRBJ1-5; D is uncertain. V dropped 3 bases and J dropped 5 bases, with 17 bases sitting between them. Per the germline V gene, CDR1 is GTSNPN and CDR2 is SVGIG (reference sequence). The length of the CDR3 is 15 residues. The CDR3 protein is CAWSVGGIRDQPQHF. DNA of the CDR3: TGTGCCTGGAGCGTGGGCGGGATTAGGGATCAGCCCCAGCATTTT. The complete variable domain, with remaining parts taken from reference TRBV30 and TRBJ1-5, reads SQTIHQWPATLVQPVGSPLSLECTVEGTSNPNLYWYRQAAGRGLQLLFYSVGIGQISSEVPQNLSASRPQDRQFILSSKKLLLSDSGFYLCAWSVGGIRDQPQHFGDGTRLSIL.

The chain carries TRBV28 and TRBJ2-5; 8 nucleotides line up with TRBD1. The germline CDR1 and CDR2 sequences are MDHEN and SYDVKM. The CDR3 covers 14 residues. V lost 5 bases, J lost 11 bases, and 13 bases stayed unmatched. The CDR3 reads CASSPGTGQREQYF. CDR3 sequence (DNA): TGTGCCAGCAGTCCCGGGACAGGCCAGAGGGAGCAGTACTTC.

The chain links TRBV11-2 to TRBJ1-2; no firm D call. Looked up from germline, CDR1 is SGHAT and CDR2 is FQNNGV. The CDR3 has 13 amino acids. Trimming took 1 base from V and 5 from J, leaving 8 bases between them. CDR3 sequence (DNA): TGTGCCAGCAGCTTAGGTCGGGTTTATGGCTACACCTTC. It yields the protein CASSLGRVYGYTF.

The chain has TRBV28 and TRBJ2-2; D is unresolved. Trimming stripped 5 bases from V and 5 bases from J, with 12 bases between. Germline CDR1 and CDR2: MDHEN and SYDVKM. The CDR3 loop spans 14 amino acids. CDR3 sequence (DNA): TGTGCCAGCAGTGGGTGGGTCGTGACCGGGGAGCTGTTTTTT. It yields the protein CASSGWVVTGELFF. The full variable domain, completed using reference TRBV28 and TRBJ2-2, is DVKVTQSSRYLVKRTGEKVFLECVQDMDHENMFWYRQDPGLGLRLIYFSYDVKMKEKGDIPEGYSVSREKKERFSLILESASTNQTSMYLCASSGWVVTGELFFGEGSRLTVL.

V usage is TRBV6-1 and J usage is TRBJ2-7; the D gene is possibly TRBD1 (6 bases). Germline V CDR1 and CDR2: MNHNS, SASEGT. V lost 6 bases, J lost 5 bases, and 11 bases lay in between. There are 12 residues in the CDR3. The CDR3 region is CASRSGANEQYF. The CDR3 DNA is TGTGCCAGCAGGTCAGGGGCGAACGAGCAGTACTTC.

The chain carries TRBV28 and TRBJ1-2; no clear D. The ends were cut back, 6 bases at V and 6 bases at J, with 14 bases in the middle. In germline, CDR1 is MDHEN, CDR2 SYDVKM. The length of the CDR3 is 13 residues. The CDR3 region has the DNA TGTGCCAGCAGCCCCGTCGTCGGGGATGGCTACACCTTC. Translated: CASSPVVGDGYTF.

CDR3 sequence reads: CATSTRDRVSGDTQYF. CDR3 coding DNA: TGTGCCACTTCGACCCGGGACAGGGTGTCGGGAGATACGCAGTATTTT. J is TRBJ2-3 and V is TRBV27, with 9 bases aligning to TRBD1. The V gene's germline CDR1 is MNHEY and CDR2 SMNVEV (reference sequence). This CDR3 has 16 amino acids. After removal of 10 bases from V and 5 bases from J, the junction contained 16 bases not matched to a gene.

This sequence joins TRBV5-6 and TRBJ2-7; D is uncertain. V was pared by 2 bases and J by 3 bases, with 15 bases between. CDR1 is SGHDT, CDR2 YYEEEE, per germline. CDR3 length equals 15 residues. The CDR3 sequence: CASSFVTSPHYEQYF. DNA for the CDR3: TGTGCCAGCAGCTTTGTTACTTCCCCTCACTACGAGCAGTACTTC.

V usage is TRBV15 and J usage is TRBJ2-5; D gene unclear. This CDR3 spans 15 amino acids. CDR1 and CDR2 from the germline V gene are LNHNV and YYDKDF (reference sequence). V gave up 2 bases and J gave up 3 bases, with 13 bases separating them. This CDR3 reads CATSRTMNEKETQYF. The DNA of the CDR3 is TGTGCCACCAGCAGAACAATGAACGAGAAAGAGACCCAGTACTTC.

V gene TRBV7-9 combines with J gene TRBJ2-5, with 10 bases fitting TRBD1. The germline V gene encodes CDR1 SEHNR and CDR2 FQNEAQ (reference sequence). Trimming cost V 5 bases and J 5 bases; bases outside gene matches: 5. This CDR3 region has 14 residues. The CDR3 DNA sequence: TGTGCCAGCAGCCGAGACAGGGGGCGGGAGACCCAGTACTTC. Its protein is CASSRDRGRETQYF. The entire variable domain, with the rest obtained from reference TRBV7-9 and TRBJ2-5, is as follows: DTGVSQNPRHKITKRGQNVTFRCDPISEHNRLYWYRQTLGQGPEFLTYFQNEAQLEKSRLLSDRFSAERPKGSFSTLEIQRTEQGDSAMYLCASSRDRGRETQYFGPGTRLLVL.

CDR3 amino acids: CASARRDTPGNQPQHF. CDR3 nucleotides: TGTGCCAGCGCCCGGAGGGACACTCCAGGGAATCAGCCCCAGCATTTT. V and J are TRBV27 and TRBJ1-5; the D gene is possibly TRBD1 (6 bases). Germline CDR1 is MNHEY and CDR2 is SMNVEV (reference sequence). This CDR3 comprises 16 residues. Trimming removed 8 bases at V and 4 bases at J, with 21 bases between.

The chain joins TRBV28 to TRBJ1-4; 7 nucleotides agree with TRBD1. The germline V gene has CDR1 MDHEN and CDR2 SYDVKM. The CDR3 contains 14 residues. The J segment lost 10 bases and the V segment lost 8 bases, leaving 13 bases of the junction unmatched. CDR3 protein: CASQTPGTARKLFF. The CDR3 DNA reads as TGTGCCAGCCAAACTCCCGGGACAGCCCGAAAACTGTTTTTT.

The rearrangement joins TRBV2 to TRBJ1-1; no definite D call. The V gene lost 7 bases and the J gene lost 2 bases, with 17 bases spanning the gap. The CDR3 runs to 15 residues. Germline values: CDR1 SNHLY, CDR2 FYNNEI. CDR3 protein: CASTRLDGRNTEAFF. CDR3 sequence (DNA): TGTGCCAGCACTCGGCTCGACGGAAGAAACACTGAAGCTTTCTTT.

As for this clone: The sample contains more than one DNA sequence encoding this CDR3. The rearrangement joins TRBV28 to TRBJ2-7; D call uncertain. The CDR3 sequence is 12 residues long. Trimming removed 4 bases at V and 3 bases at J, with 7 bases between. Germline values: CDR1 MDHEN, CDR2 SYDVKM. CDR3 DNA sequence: TGTGCCAGCAGTTCATCGCTCTACGAGCAGTACTTC. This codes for CASSSSLYEQYF.

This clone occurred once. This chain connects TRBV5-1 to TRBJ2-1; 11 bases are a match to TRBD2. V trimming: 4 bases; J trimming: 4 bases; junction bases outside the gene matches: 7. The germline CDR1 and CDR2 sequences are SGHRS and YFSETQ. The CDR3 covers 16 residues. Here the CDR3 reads CASSVTSSGGYNEQFF. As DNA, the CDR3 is TGCGCCAGCAGCGTAACCTCTAGCGGGGGGTACAATGAGCAGTTCTTC.

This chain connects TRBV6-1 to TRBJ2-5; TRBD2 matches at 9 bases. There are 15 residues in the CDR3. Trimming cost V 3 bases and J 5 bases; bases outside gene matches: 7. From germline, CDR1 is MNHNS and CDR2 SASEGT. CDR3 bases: TGTGCCAGCAGTGAGGCGGGAGGGCCTGGGGAGACCCAGTACTTC. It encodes CASSEAGGPGETQYF.

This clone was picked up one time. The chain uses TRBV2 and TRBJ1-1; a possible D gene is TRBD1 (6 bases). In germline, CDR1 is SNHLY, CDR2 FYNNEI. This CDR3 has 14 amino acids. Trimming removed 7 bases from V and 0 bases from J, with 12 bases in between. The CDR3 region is CASTGALVNTEAFF. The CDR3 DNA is TGTGCCAGCACAGGGGCCCTGGTGAACACTGAAGCTTTCTTT.

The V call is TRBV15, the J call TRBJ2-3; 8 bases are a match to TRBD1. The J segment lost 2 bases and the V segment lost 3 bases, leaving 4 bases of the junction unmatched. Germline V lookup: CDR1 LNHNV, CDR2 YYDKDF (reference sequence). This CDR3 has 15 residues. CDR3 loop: CATSRTGDFTDTQYF. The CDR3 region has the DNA TGTGCCACCAGCAGGACAGGGGACTTCACAGATACGCAGTATTTT.

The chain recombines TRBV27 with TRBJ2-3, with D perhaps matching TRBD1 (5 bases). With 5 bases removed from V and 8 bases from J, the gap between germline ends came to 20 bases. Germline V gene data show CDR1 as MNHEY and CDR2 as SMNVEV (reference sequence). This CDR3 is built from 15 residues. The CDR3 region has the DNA TGTGCCAGCAGTCCAGGTCCCCAGGGTCCCGTTACGCAGTATTTT. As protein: CASSPGPQGPVTQYF.

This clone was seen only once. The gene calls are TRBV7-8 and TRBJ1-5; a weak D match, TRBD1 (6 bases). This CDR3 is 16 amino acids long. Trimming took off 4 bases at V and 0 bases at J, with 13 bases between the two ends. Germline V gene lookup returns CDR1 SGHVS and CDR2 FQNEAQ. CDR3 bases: TGTGCCAGCAGCTCCACAGGGTTATATAGCAATCAGCCCCAGCATTTT. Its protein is CASSSTGLYSNQPQHF.

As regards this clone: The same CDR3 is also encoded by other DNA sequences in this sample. CDR3 in amino acids: CASSLGQNYGYTF. The CDR3 DNA is TGTGCCAGCAGCCTCGGACAAAACTATGGCTACACCTTC. The V gene is TRBV5-6, the J gene TRBJ1-2; D might be TRBD1 (5 bases). Trimming took off 4 bases at V and 2 bases at J, with 9 bases between the two ends. The CDR3 spans 13 residues. Per the germline V gene, CDR1 is SGHDT and CDR2 is YYEEEE.

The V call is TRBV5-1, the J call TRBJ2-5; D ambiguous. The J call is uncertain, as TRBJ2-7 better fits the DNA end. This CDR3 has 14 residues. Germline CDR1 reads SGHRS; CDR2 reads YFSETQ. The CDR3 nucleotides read TGCGCCAGCAGCTTGACGACAACTCCTAACGAGCAGTACTTC. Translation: CASSLTTTPNEQYF.